This T cell receptor (beta chain) stems from a study of T cell responses to AZD1222 COVID-19 vaccine. Study results and limitations: Across spike, vaccine-associated CD4 TCRs were found, dominant at 160-218 and 743-854.

About this clone: Its antigen is unknown.

TCRdb's table, derived via immunoSEQ multiplex PCR, lists solely in-frame clones and lacks some. The sample yields approximately 140,000 clones, approximately 90% seen once. The material sequenced was peripheral blood, taken on day 0 of AZD1222 vaccination. The sequence came from an adult in good health.

CDR3 sequence: CASSLHSGSSYEQYF. Written as DNA, the CDR3 is TGTGCCAGCAGCTTGCACTCTGGCAGCTCCTACGAGCAGTACTTC. The chain is built from TRBV5-4 and TRBJ2-7; D is undetermined. V was trimmed by 1 base and J by 0 bases, leaving 11 bases between them. Germline V gene data show CDR1 as SGHNT and CDR2 as YYREEE (reference sequence). The CDR3 covers 15 residues.